There are a few counts of the clone carrying this T cell receptor (beta chain). The data are from a study of T cell repertoires in cytomegalovirus infection. TCRdb ran MiXCR on the reads and lists one entry per CDR3 protein. The sample consists of some 680,000 distinct CDR3 sequences, about 40% of them appearing once. Germline CDR1 ENHRY, CDR2 SYGVKD. This CDR3 is 17 amino acids long. V lost 10 bases to trimming and J lost 5 bases; unmatched junction nucleotides: 12. V is TRBV10-3 and J is TRBJ2-2, with 14 bases that match TRBD2. This clonotype originated in a human donor in good health (CMV status not recorded). Some clones in this sample may be carry-over from other donors' samples. Sequences were obtained from PBMCs. Here the CDR3 DNA reads TGTGCCACCCTGGCGGGACTAGCGGGAGTGGGGACCGGGGAGCTGTTTTTT. Protein product: CATLAGLAGVGTGELFF.